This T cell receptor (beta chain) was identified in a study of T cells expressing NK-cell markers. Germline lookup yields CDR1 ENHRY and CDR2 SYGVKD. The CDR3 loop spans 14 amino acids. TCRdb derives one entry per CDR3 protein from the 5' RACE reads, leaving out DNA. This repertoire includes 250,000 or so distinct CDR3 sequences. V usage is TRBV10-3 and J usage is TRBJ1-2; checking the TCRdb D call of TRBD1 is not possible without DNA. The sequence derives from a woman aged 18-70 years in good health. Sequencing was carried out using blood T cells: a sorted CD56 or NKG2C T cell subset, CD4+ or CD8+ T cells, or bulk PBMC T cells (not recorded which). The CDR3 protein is CAISADRETYGYTF.